This TCR beta chain was identified during a study of shared clonotypes between healthy human individuals. V lost 6 bases, J lost 3 bases, and 2 bases stayed unmatched. In germline, CDR1 is MNHNY, CDR2 SVGAGI (reference sequence). This CDR3 has 14 residues. Nashville, Tennessee was home to all donors, who were Caucasian adults. The material for each subset, its genomic DNA, was split evenly across several immunoSEQ plates. The table came from immunoSEQ multiplex PCR; TCRdb's copy has only in-frame clones and leaves some out. The table shows about 710,000 clones, with about two thirds occurring only once.

Sequenced: memory CD4+ T cells sorted from blood. The subset denotes: CD45RA-negative fraction. This TCR was recovered from a woman aged 30 to 39 in good health. This rearrangement joins TRBV6-6 to TRBJ1-6; 7 bases align to TRBD1. CDR3 sequence reads: CASSPGGYNSPLHF. The CDR3 DNA follows: TGTGCCAGCAGCCCAGGGGGCTATAATTCACCCCTCCACTTT.